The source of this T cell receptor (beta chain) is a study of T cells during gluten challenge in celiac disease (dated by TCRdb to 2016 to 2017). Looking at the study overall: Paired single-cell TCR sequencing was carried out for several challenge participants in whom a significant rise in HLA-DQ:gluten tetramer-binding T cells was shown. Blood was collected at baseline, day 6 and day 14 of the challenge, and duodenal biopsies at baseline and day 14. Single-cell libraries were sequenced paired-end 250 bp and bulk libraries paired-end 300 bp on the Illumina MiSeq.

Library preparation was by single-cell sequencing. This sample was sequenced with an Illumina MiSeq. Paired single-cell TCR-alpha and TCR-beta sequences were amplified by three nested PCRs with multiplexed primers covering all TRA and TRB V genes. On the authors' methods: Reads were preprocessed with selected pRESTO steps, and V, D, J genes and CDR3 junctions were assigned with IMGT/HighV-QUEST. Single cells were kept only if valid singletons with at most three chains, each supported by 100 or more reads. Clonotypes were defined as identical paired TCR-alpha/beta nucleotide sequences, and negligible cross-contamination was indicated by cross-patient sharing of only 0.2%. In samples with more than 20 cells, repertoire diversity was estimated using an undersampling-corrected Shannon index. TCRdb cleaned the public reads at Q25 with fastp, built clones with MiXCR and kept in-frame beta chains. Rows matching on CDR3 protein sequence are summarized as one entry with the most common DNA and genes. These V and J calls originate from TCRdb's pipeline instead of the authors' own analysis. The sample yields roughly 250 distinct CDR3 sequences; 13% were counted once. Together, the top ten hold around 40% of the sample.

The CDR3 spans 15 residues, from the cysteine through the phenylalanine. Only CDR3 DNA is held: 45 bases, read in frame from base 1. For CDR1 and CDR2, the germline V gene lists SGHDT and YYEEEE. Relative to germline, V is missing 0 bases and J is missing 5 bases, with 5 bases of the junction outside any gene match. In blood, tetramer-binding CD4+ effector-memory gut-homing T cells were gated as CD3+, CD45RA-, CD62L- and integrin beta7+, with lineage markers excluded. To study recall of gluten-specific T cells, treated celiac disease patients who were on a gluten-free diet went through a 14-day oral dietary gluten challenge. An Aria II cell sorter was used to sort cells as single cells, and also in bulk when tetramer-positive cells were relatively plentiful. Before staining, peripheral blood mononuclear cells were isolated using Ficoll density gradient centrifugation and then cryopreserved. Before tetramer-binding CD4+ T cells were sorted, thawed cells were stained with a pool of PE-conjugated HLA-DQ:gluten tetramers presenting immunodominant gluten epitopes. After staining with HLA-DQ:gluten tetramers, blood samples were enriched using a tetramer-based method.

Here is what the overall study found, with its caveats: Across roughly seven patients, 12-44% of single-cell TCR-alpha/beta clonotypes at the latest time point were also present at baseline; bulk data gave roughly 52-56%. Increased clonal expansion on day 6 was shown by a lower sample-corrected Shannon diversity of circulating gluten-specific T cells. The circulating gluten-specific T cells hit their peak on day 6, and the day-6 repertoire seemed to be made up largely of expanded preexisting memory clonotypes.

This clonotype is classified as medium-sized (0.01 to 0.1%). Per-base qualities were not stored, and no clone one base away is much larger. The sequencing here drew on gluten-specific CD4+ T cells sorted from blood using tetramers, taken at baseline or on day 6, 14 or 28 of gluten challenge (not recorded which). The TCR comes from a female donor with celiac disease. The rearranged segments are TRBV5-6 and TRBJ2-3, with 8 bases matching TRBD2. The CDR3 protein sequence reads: CASSLGGGLQDTQYF. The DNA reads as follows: TGTGCCAGCAGCTTGGGCGGGGGGCTTCAAGATACGCAGTATTTT.